The rows below give T cell receptor beta chains drawn from one sample of a study of T cell responses to AZD1222 COVID-19 vaccine. Using immunoSEQ multiplex PCR, the repertoire was profiled, and TCRdb retains in-frame clones only, with some absent. The sample consists of about 39,000 clones, about 87% of them appearing once. This sample comprised peripheral blood, obtained 28 days after the second AZD1222 dose. The receptors here all came from an adult who received the AZD1222 COVID-19 vaccine. The CDR3 runs from the conserved cysteine through the conserved F or W. Fields, in order: J gene, clone size, CDR3 length, D gene, V gene, CDR3 DNA, CDR3 protein. The D gene is left open where the match is weak. Only some rows state a clone size, as once, few, many or a class for expanded clones.

TRBJ2-1,.,14,TRBD1,TRBV6-2/TRBV6-3,TGTGCCAGCAGTGGACAGGGATCCTACAATGAGCAGTTCTTC,CASSGQGSYNEQFF
TRBJ2-7,.,13,.,TRBV29-1,TGCAGCGTTGGGACCGGGGCCCCTTACGAGCAGTACTTC,CSVGTGAPYEQYF
TRBJ1-4,.,16,.,TRBV10-3,TGTGCCATCAGCCAAAGGGATGTTGCAACTAATGAAAAACTGTTTTTT,CAISQRDVATNEKLFF
TRBJ2-1,.,15,TRBD2,TRBV7-9,TGTGCCAGCAGCTTGGGACTAGCGCCTAACAATGAGCAGTTCTTC,CASSLGLAPNNEQFF
TRBJ1-2,.,15,TRBD1,TRBV19,TGTGCCAGTAGTTGGGGGACAGGGGGCATCTATGGCTACACCTTC,CASSWGTGGIYGYTF
TRBJ2-1,.,16,.,TRBV19,TGTGCCAGTAGTATTAAAAGTGCGGCTACCTACAATGAGCAGTTCTTC,CASSIKSAATYNEQFF
TRBJ2-7,.,15,TRBD2,TRBV2,TGTGCCAGCACCCCGACTAGCGGAGCCTCCTACGAGCAGTACTTC,CASTPTSGASYEQYF
TRBJ2-1,once,16,TRBD2,TRBV27,TGTGCCAGCAGTGGAGGGACTAGCTCGTCCTACAATGAGCAGTTCTTC,CASSGGTSSSYNEQFF
TRBJ1-2,.,13,TRBD1,TRBV5-1,TGCGCCAGCAGCACCGGGACAGGCGTTGGCTACACCTTC,CASSTGTGVGYTF
TRBJ1-5,.,13,.,TRBV7-2,TGTGCCAGCAGACAGGGTGGCAATCAGCCCCAGCATTTT,CASRQGGNQPQHF
TRBJ1-2,.,15,TRBD1,TRBV7-9,TGTGCCAGCAGCCATTCGGACAGGGAGGGCTATGGCTACACCTTC,CASSHSDREGYGYTF
TRBJ2-1,.,15,.,TRBV5-1,TGCGCCAGCAGCCCTACACCGGGCTCCTACAATGAGCAGTTCTTC,CASSPTPGSYNEQFF
TRBJ2-7,.,15,.,TRBV6-5,TGTGCCAGCAGTCGTCCGACGGGGAACTCCTACGAGCAGTACTTC,CASSRPTGNSYEQYF
TRBJ2-1,once,15,TRBD2,TRBV6-5,TGTGCCAGCAGTCCTTTAGCGGGGGGAGTACATGAGCAGTTCTTC,CASSPLAGGVHEQFF
TRBJ2-3,.,14,TRBD1,TRBV6-5,TGTGCCAGCAGCACGACAGGGGGCCAGGCCTCTCAGTATTTT,CASSTTGGQASQYF
TRBJ1-6,.,12,.,TRBV21-1,TGTGCCAGCAGCCCTCTCGGCAGGAGGTCCCGCTTT,CASSPLGRRSRF
TRBJ2-7,.,13,.,TRBV19,TGTGCCAGCAGCCTTAGAGGGGCCTACGAGCAGTACTTC,CASSLRGAYEQYF
TRBJ2-5,few,13,TRBD2,TRBV3-1/TRBV3-2,TGTGCCAGCAGCCATAGCGGGGGAGAGACCCAGTACTTC,CASSHSGGETQYF
TRBJ1-2,.,14,TRBD1,TRBV30,TGTGCCTGGAGTGTAAACAGGGGGCAGGGTGGCTACACCTTC,CAWSVNRGQGGYTF
TRBJ2-7,.,14,.,TRBV7-8,TGTGCCAGCAGCTTAGCCCCGTTAAGGGGCGAGCAGTACTTC,CASSLAPLRGEQYF
TRBJ2-1,few,14,TRBD2,TRBV7-3,TGTGCCAGCAGCACAGCGGGAGGAGAAAATGAGCAGTTCTTC,CASSTAGGENEQFF
TRBJ1-1,.,13,.,TRBV9,TGTGCCAGCAGCGCGGACACACACACTGAAGCTTTCTTT,CASSADTHTEAFF
TRBJ2-2,.,15,TRBD2,TRBV5-4,TGTGCCAGCAGCTTTGCGGGGGTTAACACCGGGGAGCTGTTTTTT,CASSFAGVNTGELFF
TRBJ2-7,.,14,.,TRBV9,TGTGCCAGCAGCGTAGGATCCGACCCCTACGAGCAGTACTTC,CASSVGSDPYEQYF
TRBJ2-3,.,12,.,TRBV5-5,TGTGCCAGCGGCGGGGTATTAGATACGCAGTATTTT,CASGGVLDTQYF
TRBJ1-4,.,16,TRBD1,TRBV5-6,TGTGCCAGCAGCTTATTCGGGGCAGGGGGTAATGAAAAACTGTTTTTT,CASSLFGAGGNEKLFF
TRBJ2-3,.,17,TRBD2,TRBV18,TGTGCCAGCTCACCAGTCCCGGCGGTAGCGGGCCTAAATACGCAGTATTTT,CASSPVPAVAGLNTQYF
TRBJ2-1,.,15,TRBD2,TRBV19,TGTGCCAGTAGTATTGGTAGCGGGGGGTACAATGAGCAGTTCTTC,CASSIGSGGYNEQFF
TRBJ1-2,.,15,.,TRBV7-9,TGTGCCAGCAGCTTAGACCTGGGACAACGGGGCGGCTACACCTTC,CASSLDLGQRGGYTF
TRBJ2-7,.,12,.,TRBV5-6,TGTGCCAGCAGCTTGTACAATAACGAGCAGTACTTC,CASSLYNNEQYF